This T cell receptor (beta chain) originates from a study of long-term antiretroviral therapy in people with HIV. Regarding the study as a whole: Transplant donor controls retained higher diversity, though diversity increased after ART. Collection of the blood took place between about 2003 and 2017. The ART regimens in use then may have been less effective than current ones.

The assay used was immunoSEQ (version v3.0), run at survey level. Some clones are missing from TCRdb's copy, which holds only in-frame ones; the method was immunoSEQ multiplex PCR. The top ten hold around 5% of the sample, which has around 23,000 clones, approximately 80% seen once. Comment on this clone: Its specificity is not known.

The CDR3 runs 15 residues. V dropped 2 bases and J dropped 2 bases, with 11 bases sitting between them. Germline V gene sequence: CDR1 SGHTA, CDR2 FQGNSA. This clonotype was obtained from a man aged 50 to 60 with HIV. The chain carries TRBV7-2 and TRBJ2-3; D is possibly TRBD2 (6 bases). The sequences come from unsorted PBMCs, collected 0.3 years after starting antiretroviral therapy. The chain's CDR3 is CASSLSGDFTDTQYF. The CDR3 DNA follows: TGTGCCAGCAGCTTAAGTGGGGACTTCACAGATACGCAGTATTTT.